Shown below are 21 T cell receptor beta chains from a single sample sequenced in a study of regulatory T cells in long-lasting Graves disease. Arm-PCR with iRepertoire HTBI primers amplified the CDR3 regions for these TCR beta libraries. Via MiXCR, TCRdb re-called the multiplex PCR reads, giving one row per CDR3 protein. This table has approximately 300,000 distinct CDR3 sequences, about a sixth appearing once. This sample's time point: newly diagnosed GD, antithyroid drugs for less than 3 months. Generation of the TCR library employed RNA extracted from PBMCs. The material sequenced was peripheral blood mononuclear cells (PBMCs), taken at new diagnosis, from a patient treated with antithyroid drugs. Source of these receptors: a female donor with Graves disease.

This clonotype was picked up many times. V and J are TRBV27 and TRBJ2-2, with a possible D match to TRBD2 (5 bases). This CDR3 comprises 15 residues. Germline V lookup: CDR1 MNHEY, CDR2 SMNVEV (reference sequence). The germline V and J ends were trimmed by 6 bases and 0 bases, with 11 bases remaining between them. CDR3 in amino acids: CASRRGFANTGELFF. The DNA for the CDR3 is TGTGCCAGCAGAAGAGGGTTCGCGAACACCGGGGAGCTGTTTTTT.

This sequence joins TRBV12-3 or TRBV12-4 and TRBJ2-4, with 7 bases identical to TRBD1. V trimming: 6 bases; J trimming: 4 bases; junction bases outside the gene matches: 6. The CDR3 contains 14 residues. CDR3 bases: TGTGCCAGCAGGATGTCGGGACAGAAAAACATTCAGTACTTC. Protein product: CASRMSGQKNIQYF.

This clonotype has ten or more counts. The rearrangement joins TRBV12-3 or TRBV12-4 to TRBJ2-3; weak D call: TRBD2 (5 bases). V was trimmed by 4 bases and J by 3 bases, leaving 8 bases between them. This CDR3 is 13 amino acids long. CDR3 protein: CASSSTRTDTQYF. The DNA of the CDR3 is TGTGCCAGCAGTTCAACTAGGACAGATACGCAGTATTTT.

This clonotype was found many times. The chain has TRBV2 and TRBJ2-7; D may be TRBD2 (6 bases). Germline V CDR1 and CDR2: SNHLY, FYNNEI. Trimming removed 7 bases from V and 3 bases from J, with 19 bases in between. The CDR3 runs 15 residues. The CDR3 is CASIDQIARGYEQYF. The CDR3 DNA sequence: TGTGCCAGCATCGACCAGATAGCGCGGGGCTACGAGCAGTACTTC.

Many counts were recorded for this clonotype. This sequence joins TRBV19 and TRBJ1-1; 8 nucleotides agree with TRBD1. The germline CDR1 and CDR2 sequences are LNHDA and SQIVND (reference sequence). This CDR3 is 17 amino acids long. The ends lost 4 bases at V and 1 base at J; junction bases unmatched: 11. The CDR3 DNA is TGTGCCAGTAGTACCGGACAGGGAGCGCGAGGGAACACTGAAGCTTTCTTT. Translation gives CASSTGQGARGNTEAFF.

Ten or more counts support this clonotype. The V and J genes are TRBV7-8 and TRBJ1-1, with 8 bases fitting TRBD1. Germline CDR1 reads SGHVS; CDR2 reads FQNEAQ. V lost 1 base to trimming and J lost 4 bases; unmatched junction nucleotides: 14. The CDR3 runs 18 residues. The CDR3 spells CASSLGAGTGGVGTEAFF. CDR3 DNA: TGTGCCAGCAGCTTAGGCGCCGGGACAGGAGGGGTGGGCACTGAAGCTTTCTTT. Together with reference TRBV7-8 and TRBJ1-1, the CDR3 gives the full variable domain: GAGVSQSPRYKVAKRGQDVALRCDPISGHVSLFWYQQALGQGPEFLTYFQNEAQLDKSGLPSDRFFAERPEGSVSTLKIQRTQQEDSAVYLCASSLGAGTGGVGTEAFFGQGTRLTVV.

The sample holds many counts of this clonotype. V gene TRBV12-3 or TRBV12-4 combines with J gene TRBJ2-7; 7 bases are a match to TRBD2. The CDR3 loop spans 15 amino acids. Losses at the gene ends were 1 base for V and 3 bases for J; bases not matched to a gene: 6. As DNA, the CDR3 is TGTGCCAGCAGTTTAGGGCTAGCGGCCTACTACGAGCAGTACTTC. Translated: CASSLGLAAYYEQYF.

This clonotype appeared many times. This rearrangement joins TRBV5-8 to TRBJ2-5; 7 bases are a match to TRBD1. The V gene's germline CDR1 is SGHTS and CDR2 YDEGEE. With V trimmed by 6 bases and J by 2 bases, 7 bases remained unmatched. CDR3 size: 14 residues. This chain's CDR3 is CASIVRDRQETQYF. CDR3 bases: TGTGCCAGCATTGTCCGGGACAGACAAGAGACCCAGTACTTC. The complete variable domain, with remaining parts taken from reference TRBV5-8 and TRBJ2-5, reads EAGVTQSPTHLIKTRGQQATLRCSPISGHTSVYWYQQALGLGLQFLLWYDEGEERNRGNFPPRFSGRQFPNYSSELNVNALELEDSALYLCASIVRDRQETQYFGPGTRLLVL.

This clonotype was observed a few times. The chain couples TRBV5-1 to TRBJ2-2; 13 bases are shared with TRBD2. Germline CDR1 reads SGHRS; CDR2 reads YFSETQ. The V and J ends lost 7 bases and 5 bases, in that order; junction bases with no gene match: 14. The CDR3 is made up of 18 amino acids. CDR3 sequence reads: CASSTKRTSGSETGELFF. The DNA of the CDR3 is TGCGCCAGCTCAACTAAACGGACTAGCGGGAGTGAGACCGGGGAGCTGTTTTTT. The entire variable domain, with the rest obtained from reference TRBV5-1 and TRBJ2-2, is as follows: KAGVTQTPRYLIKTRGQQVTLSCSPISGHRSVSWYQQTPGQGLQFLFEYFSETQRNKGNFPGRFSGRQFSNSRSEMNVSTLELGDSALYLCASSTKRTSGSETGELFFGEGSRLTVL.

This clonotype was picked up many times. The chain has TRBV29-1 and TRBJ2-5; D perhaps matches TRBD1 (6 bases). The V gene's germline CDR1 is SQVTM and CDR2 ANQGSEA. CDR3 length equals 14 residues. Trimming cost V 5 bases and J 5 bases, with 18 bases left between them. This CDR3 reads CSVWVLGGGETQYF. The CDR3, as DNA: TGCAGCGTTTGGGTACTAGGGGGTGGTGAGACCCAGTACTTC.

V gene TRBV20-1 combines with J gene TRBJ2-7; 10 bases line up with TRBD2. This CDR3 has 14 residues. Losses at the gene ends were 5 bases for V and 2 bases for J; bases not matched to a gene: 6. The germline V gene has CDR1 DFQATT and CDR2 SNEGSKA (reference sequence). CDR3 protein: CSARTSGAPYEQYF. In nucleotides, the CDR3 is TGCAGTGCTCGGACTAGCGGAGCTCCCTACGAGCAGTACTTC.

This clonotype was observed a few times. It is likely a read error, because the conserved phenylalanine at the end of the CDR3 is missing. The DNA is left out, because the CDR3 cannot be placed on it with certainty; the CDR3 is given as TCRdb lists it. The chain couples TRBV6-4 to TRBJ1-6; the D call in the table, TRBD1, was not verified against the DNA. CDR1 is MRHNA, CDR2 SNTAGT, per germline. The CDR3 is 9 residues long, ends included. This chain's CDR3 is CASKGQPEL.

This clonotype was recorded at least ten times. V and J are TRBV30 and TRBJ1-2, with 7 bases matching TRBD1. V was pared by 0 bases and J by 5 bases, with 6 bases of the junction left unmatched. CDR1 is GTSNPN and CDR2 is SVGIG in the germline V gene (reference sequence). CDR3 length: 14 residues. In DNA form, the CDR3 reads TGTGCCTGGAGTGTACGTGGGACAGTGTATGGCTACACCTTC. This sequence encodes CAWSVRGTVYGYTF.

This clonotype occurred many times. The J gene is TRBJ2-1, the V gene TRBV12-3 or TRBV12-4, with 14 positions matching TRBD2. This CDR3 spans 16 amino acids. Germline trimming cut 5 bases from V and 9 bases from J; bases unmatched to any gene: 9. CDR3 nucleotides: TGTGCCAGCAGTCTCGGGACTAGCGGGAGTAGTGCTGAGCAGTTCTTC. Translated, it gives CASSLGTSGSSAEQFF.

This clonotype was seen ten or more times. V and J are TRBV5-1 and TRBJ1-6; 8 positions match TRBD1. V lost 4 bases, J lost 7 bases, and 13 bases stayed unmatched. Germline V CDR1 and CDR2: SGHRS, YFSETQ. The CDR3 is 17 amino acids. The CDR3 DNA reads as TGCGCCAGCAGCGCTCCCGGGACAGGATGGGGAAATTCACCCCTCCACTTT. Residues: CASSAPGTGWGNSPLHF.

This clonotype came up many times. The rearrangement links TRBV10-3 to TRBJ2-2; D remains ambiguous. Germline CDR1 is ENHRY and CDR2 is SYGVKD. The CDR3 covers 14 residues. Trimming removed 7 bases from V and 5 bases from J, with 14 bases in between. CDR3 amino acids: CAITSLDGTGELFF. The CDR3 bases are TGTGCCATCACCTCCCTTGACGGAACCGGGGAGCTGTTTTTT.

CDR3 bases: TGTGCCAGCAGCATGCAGACGGGAACAGGCACCGGGGAGCTGTTTTTT. This sequence encodes CASSMQTGTGTGELFF. The J gene is TRBJ2-2, the V gene TRBV7-2, with D possibly being TRBD1 or TRBD2 (5 bases each). The CDR3 is 16 residues long. V was shortened by 5 bases and J by 4 bases, with 17 bases between the two germline ends. Germline V gene sequence: CDR1 SGHTA, CDR2 FQGNSA.

Ten or more counts support this clonotype. The chain has TRBV10-1 and TRBJ2-7, with a weak D call TRBD1 (5 bases). V was shortened by 4 bases and J by 3 bases, with 10 bases between the two germline ends. This CDR3 comprises 13 residues. Germline CDR1 is WNHNN and CDR2 is SYGVQD (reference sequence). CDR3 amino acids: CASSGDRHYEQYF. Here the CDR3 DNA reads TGCGCCAGCAGTGGCGACAGACACTACGAGCAGTACTTC.

The V and J genes are TRBV11-2 and TRBJ2-7; TRBD2 is a possible D gene (6 bases). The CDR3 has 17 amino acids. With 2 bases removed from V and 0 bases from J, the gap between germline ends came to 17 bases. CDR1 is SGHAT, CDR2 FQNNGV, per germline. The CDR3 is CASSLHPRGISSYEQYF. The CDR3 bases are TGTGCCAGCAGCTTACATCCCCGGGGGATTTCCTCCTACGAGCAGTACTTC.

This clonotype was observed many times. An end of the junction does not agree with germline; a read error may underlie this. This chain links TRBV5-1 with TRBJ2-6; D gene unclear. The length of the CDR3 is 15 residues. The germline gives CDR1 SGHRS, CDR2 YFSETQ. The CDR3 is CASSLDTSGANVLTF. The CDR3 region has the DNA TGTGCCAGCAGCTTAGACACCTCTGGGGCCAACGTCCTGACTTTC. Based on the CDR3 plus reference TRBV5-1 and TRBJ2-6, the full variable domain is KAGVTQTPRYLIKTRGQQVTLSCSPISGHRSVSWYQQTPGQGLQFLFEYFSETQRNKGNFPGRFSGRQFSNSRSEMNVSTLELGDSALYLCASSLDTSGANVLTFGAGSRLTVL.

At least ten counts were recorded for this clonotype. The CDR3 is CASSRQGARSYEQYF. CDR3 nucleotides: TGTGCCAGCAGTAGACAGGGGGCGAGATCCTACGAGCAGTACTTC. The chain uses TRBV11-2 and TRBJ2-7; TRBD1 matches 10 bases. Germline CDR1 reads SGHAT; CDR2 reads FQNNGV. The V segment lost 6 bases and the J segment 1 base; nucleotides outside the gene matches: 6. The CDR3 is made up of 15 amino acids. Using reference TRBV11-2 and TRBJ2-7 for the parts outside the CDR3, the full variable domain is EAGVAQSPRYKIIEKRQSVAFWCNPISGHATLYWYQQILGQGPKLLIQFQNNGVVDDSQLPKDRFSAERLKGVDSTLKIQPAKLEDSAVYLCASSRQGARSYEQYFGPGTRLTVT.